Listed below are T cell receptor beta chains from one sample, sequenced in a study of blood T cell repertoires in COVID-19. Produced via immunoSEQ multiplex PCR; TCRdb's table is partial and in-frame only. This table holds 12,000 to 15,000 clones, around nine tenths found once. The sample was peripheral blood. The receptors originated from a human donor in a cohort sampled during active COVID-19. CDR3s include the opening cysteine and the closing phenylalanine or tryptophan. D genes are given only for firm matches. The listing skips clone size in some rows; elsewhere it reads once, few, many or a size class.

cdr3_aa,cdr3_nt,v_call,d_call,j_call,clone_size
CASKRGNTEAFF,TGCGCCAGCAAGCGGGGGAACACTGAAGCTTTCTTT,TRBV5-1,.,TRBJ1-1,.
CASSIKGDTEAFF,TGTGCCAGTAGTATTAAGGGAGACACTGAAGCTTTCTTT,TRBV19,.,TRBJ1-1,.
CARGPRRTSPDTQYF,TGTGCCAGAGGTCCTCGTAGGACTAGCCCAGATACGCAGTATTTT,TRBV3-1/TRBV3-2,TRBD2,TRBJ2-3,.
CASSYRRDSYGYTF,TGTGCCAGCAGTTACCGCCGGGACTCCTATGGCTACACCTTC,TRBV6-5,.,TRBJ1-2,.
CASSLAENAPYGYTF,TGTGCCAGCAGCTTGGCCGAGAATGCCCCCTATGGCTACACCTTC,TRBV5-5,.,TRBJ1-2,.
CASSYPNGGTDTQYF,TGTGCCAGCAGCTATCCCAACGGGGGCACAGATACGCAGTATTTT,TRBV7-9,.,TRBJ2-3,.
CASSHDLRQDQPQHF,TGCGCCAGCAGCCACGATTTGCGACAGGATCAGCCCCAGCATTTT,TRBV4-1,.,TRBJ1-5,.
CASSQTGDRGVAFF,TGCGCCAGCAGCCAAACAGGGGATAGAGGTGTAGCTTTCTTT,TRBV4-1,TRBD1,TRBJ1-1,.
CASSKVGYCSPLHF,TGTGCCAGCAGCAAAGTCGGGTATTGTTCACCCCTCCACTTT,TRBV21-1,.,TRBJ1-6,.
CASSLVTASGSHEQFF,TGTGCCAGCAGTTTAGTGACGGCTAGCGGGAGCCATGAGCAGTTCTTC,TRBV28,TRBD2,TRBJ2-1,.
CASSLTSDAQGTQYF,TGTGCCAGCAGCTTAACTAGCGATGCACAGGGTACGCAGTATTTT,TRBV7-9,.,TRBJ2-3,.
CASSQVGEGEWQF,TGTGCCAGCAGCCAAGTCGGGGAGGGGGAATGGCAGTTT,TRBV3-1/TRBV3-2,.,TRBJ1-1,.
CASSPRTADGYTF,TGTGCCAGCAGCCCGAGGACAGCAGATGGCTACACCTTC,TRBV12-3/TRBV12-4,.,TRBJ1-2,.
CASSQTGGFSGSPLHF,TGTGCCAGCAGCCAGACAGGGGGTTTTAGTGGTTCACCCCTCCACTTT,TRBV3-1/TRBV3-2,TRBD1,TRBJ1-6,few
CASSSTGGSEAFF,TGTGCCAGCAGTAGTACAGGGGGCAGTGAAGCTTTCTTT,TRBV6-5,TRBD1,TRBJ1-1,.
CASSQDLGGFDEQFF,TGCGCCAGCAGCCAAGATCTAGGAGGGTTTGACGAGCAGTTCTTC,TRBV4-3,.,TRBJ2-1,.
CASGGSNTEAFF,TGTGCCAGCGGCGGCTCGAACACTGAAGCTTTCTTT,TRBV28,.,TRBJ1-1,.
CSVANTDRAGANVLTF,TGCAGCGTCGCCAATACCGACAGGGCCGGGGCCAACGTCCTGACTTTC,TRBV29-1,TRBD1,TRBJ2-6,.
CASSPGQGKNSPLHF,TGTGCCAGCTCACCGGGACAGGGGAAGAATTCACCCCTCCACTTT,TRBV18,TRBD1,TRBJ1-6,.
CASSELVRGNTIYF,TGTGCCAGCAGTGAACTAGTCAGAGGAAACACCATATATTTT,TRBV2,.,TRBJ1-3,.
CASSTGSSYNEQFF,TGTGCCAGTAGTACCGGGAGCTCCTACAATGAGCAGTTCTTC,TRBV19,.,TRBJ2-1,few
CASSLVPTEGVEAFF,TGCGCCAGCAGCTTGGTTCCCACCGAGGGAGTTGAAGCTTTCTTT,TRBV5-1,.,TRBJ1-1,.
CSVDYGYEQYF,TGCAGCGTCGACTACGGCTACGAGCAGTACTTC,TRBV29-1,.,TRBJ2-7,.
CASGGSAYGYTF,TGTGCCAGCGGGGGGTCCGCATATGGCTACACCTTC,TRBV2,.,TRBJ1-2,.
CASSPGLAEGTDTQYF,TGTGCCAGCAGCCCCGGACTAGCGGAGGGCACAGATACGCAGTATTTT,TRBV4-2,TRBD2,TRBJ2-3,.